This T cell receptor beta chain is drawn from a study of T cell responses to AZD1222 COVID-19 vaccine. Here immunoSEQ multiplex PCR was the method, and the copy in TCRdb shows in-frame clones only, minus some. The sample holds approximately 91,000 clones; roughly 90% are singletons and the top ten take 13%. As regards this clone: Antigen specificity is unknown.

V lost 1 base and J 7 bases, leaving 14 bases between the germline ends. This CDR3 region has 15 residues. Germline assignment: CDR1 SGHNT and CDR2 YYREEE (reference sequence). General study findings and limits: Vaccination with two AZD1222 doses was followed by a rise in Spike-specific TCR breadth and depth. Mostly white British, mostly female donors; authors suggested clonal diversity may be underestimated. Nearly half of spike-specific TCRs reportedly target variant regions that are unmutated in the B.1.351 and B.1.1.7 variants. All repertoire sampling was performed exclusively after the peak T cell response.

Source: peripheral blood, taken on day 0 of AZD1222 vaccination. This clonotype was sampled from an adult in good health. The chain combines TRBV5-4 with TRBJ2-2; D remains ambiguous. This chain's CDR3 is CASSLSRVQGGELFF. The CDR3 nucleotides read TGTGCCAGCAGCTTGAGTAGGGTCCAAGGCGGGGAGCTGTTTTTT.